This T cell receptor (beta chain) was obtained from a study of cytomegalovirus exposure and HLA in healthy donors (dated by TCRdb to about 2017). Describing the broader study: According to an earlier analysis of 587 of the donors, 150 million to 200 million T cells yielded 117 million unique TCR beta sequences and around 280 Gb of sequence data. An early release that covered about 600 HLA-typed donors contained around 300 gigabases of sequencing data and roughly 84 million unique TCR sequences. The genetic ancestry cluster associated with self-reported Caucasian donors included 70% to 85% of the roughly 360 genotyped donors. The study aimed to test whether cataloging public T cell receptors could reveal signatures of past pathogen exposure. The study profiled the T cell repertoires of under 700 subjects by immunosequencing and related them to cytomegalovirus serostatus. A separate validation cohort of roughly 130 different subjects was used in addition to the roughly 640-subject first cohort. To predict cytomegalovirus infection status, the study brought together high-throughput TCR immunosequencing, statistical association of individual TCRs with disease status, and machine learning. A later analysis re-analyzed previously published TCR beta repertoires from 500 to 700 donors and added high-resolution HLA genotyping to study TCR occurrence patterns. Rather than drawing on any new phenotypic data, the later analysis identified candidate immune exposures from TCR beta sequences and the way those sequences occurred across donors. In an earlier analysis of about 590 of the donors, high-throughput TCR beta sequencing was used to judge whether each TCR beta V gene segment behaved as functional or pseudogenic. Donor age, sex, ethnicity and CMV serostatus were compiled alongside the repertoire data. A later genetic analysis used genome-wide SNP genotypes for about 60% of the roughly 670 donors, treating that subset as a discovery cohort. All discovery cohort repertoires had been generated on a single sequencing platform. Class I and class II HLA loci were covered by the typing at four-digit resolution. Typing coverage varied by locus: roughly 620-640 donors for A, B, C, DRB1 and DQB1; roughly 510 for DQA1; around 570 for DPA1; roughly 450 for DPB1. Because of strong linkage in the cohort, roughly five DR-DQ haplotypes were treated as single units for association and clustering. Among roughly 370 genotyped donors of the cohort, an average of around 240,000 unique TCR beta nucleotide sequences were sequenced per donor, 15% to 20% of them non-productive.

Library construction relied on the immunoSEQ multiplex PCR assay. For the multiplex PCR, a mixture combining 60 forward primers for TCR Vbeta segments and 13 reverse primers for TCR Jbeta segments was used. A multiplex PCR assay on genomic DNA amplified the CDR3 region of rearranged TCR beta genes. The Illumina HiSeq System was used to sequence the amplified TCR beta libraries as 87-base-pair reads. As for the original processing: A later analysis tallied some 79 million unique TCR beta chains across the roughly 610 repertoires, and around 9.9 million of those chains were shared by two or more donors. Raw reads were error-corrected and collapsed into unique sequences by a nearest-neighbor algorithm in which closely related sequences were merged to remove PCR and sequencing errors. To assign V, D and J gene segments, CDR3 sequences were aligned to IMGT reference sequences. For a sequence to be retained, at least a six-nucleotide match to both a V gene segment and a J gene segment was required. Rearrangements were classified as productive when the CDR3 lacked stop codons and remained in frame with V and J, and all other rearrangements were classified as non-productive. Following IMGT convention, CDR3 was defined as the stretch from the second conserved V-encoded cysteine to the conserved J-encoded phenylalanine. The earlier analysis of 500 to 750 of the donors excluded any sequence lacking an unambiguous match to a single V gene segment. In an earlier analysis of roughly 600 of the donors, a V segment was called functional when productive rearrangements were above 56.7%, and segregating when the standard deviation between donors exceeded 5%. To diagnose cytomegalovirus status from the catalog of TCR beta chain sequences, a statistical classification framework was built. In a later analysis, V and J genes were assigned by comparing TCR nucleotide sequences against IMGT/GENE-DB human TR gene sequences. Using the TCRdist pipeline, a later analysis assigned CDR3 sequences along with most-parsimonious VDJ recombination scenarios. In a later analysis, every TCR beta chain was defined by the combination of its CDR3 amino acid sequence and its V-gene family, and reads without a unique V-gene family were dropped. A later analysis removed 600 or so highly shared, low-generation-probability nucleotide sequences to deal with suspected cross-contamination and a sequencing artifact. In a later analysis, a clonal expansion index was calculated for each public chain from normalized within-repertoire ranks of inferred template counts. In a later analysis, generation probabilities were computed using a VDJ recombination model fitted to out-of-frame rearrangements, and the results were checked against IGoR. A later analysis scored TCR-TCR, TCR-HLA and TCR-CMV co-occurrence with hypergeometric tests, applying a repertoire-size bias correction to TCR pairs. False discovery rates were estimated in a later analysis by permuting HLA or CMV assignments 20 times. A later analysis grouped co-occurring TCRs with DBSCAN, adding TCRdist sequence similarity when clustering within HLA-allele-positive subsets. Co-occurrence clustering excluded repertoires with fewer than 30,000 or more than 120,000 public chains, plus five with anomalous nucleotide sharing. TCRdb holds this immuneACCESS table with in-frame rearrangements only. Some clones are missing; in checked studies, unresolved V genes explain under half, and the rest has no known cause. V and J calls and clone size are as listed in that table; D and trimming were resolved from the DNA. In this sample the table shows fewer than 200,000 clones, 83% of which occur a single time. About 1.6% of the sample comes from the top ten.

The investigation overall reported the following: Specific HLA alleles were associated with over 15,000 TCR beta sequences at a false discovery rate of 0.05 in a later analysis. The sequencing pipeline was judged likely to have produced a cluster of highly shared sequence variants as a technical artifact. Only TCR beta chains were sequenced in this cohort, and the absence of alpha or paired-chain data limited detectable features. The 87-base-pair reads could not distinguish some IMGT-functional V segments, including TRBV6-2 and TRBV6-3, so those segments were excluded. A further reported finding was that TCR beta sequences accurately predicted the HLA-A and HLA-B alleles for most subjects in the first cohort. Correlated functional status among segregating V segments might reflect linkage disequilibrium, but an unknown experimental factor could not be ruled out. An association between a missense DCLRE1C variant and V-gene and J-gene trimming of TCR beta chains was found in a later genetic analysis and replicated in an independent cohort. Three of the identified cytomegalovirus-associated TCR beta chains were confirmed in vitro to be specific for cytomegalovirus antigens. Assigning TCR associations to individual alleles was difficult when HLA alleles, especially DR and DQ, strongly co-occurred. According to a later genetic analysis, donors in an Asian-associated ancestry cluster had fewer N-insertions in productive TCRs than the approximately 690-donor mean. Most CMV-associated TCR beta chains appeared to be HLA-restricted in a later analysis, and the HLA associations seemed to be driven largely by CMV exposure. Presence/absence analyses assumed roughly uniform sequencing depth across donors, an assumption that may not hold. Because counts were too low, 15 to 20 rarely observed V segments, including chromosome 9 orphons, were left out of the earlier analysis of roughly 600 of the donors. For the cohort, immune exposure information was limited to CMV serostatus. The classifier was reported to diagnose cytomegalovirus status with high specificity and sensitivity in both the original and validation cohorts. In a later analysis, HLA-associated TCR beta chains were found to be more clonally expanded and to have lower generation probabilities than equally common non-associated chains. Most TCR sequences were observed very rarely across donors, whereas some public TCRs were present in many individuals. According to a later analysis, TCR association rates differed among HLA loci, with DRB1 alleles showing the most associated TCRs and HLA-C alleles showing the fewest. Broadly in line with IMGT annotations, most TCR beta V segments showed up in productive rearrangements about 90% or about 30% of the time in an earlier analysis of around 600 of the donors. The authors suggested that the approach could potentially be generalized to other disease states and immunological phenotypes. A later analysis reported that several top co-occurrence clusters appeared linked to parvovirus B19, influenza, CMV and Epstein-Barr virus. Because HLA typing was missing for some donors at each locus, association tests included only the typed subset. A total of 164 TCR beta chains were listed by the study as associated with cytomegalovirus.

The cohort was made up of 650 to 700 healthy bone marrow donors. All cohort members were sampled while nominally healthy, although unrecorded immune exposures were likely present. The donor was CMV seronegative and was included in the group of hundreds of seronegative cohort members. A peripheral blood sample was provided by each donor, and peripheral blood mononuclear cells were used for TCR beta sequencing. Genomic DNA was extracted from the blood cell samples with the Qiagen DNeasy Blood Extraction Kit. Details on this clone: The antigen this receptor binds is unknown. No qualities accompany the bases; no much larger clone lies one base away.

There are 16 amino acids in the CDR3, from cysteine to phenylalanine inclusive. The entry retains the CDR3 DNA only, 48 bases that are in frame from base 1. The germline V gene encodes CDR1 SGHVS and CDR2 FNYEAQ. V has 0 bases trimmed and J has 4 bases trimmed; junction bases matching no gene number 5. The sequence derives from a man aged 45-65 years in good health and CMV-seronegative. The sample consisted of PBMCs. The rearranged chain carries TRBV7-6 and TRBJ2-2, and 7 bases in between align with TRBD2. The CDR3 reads CASSLAAGASTGELFF. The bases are TGTGCCAGCAGCTTAGCTGCGGGAGCGAGCACCGGGGAGCTGTTTTTT.